The table lists the clone carrying this T cell receptor beta chain with a count of one. The antigen remains unidentified. Germline CDR1 reads SGHNT; CDR2 reads YENEEA. The CDR3 totals 13 residues. V was cut by 0 bases and J by 3 bases, with 6 bases left in between. The sample belongs to a study of CD8 T cells in ankylosing spondylitis. General observations from the study: Characteristic of ankylosing spondylitis blood, it appeared, was a TCR beta motif comprising several highly homologous variants. Existing reports had already noted some motif variants in reactive arthritis synovial fluid and blood. Disease-linked clones, CD8+, were relatively rare in peripheral blood. As reported, disease-linked clones showed significant enrichment in matched ankylosing spondylitis synovial fluid.

TCRdb fed the 5' RACE reads into MiXCR, producing one record per CDR3 protein. The sample yields under 170,000 distinct CDR3 sequences, 40% to 50% seen once. This chain links TRBV11-3 with TRBJ2-7, with no clear D. The sequence derives from a male donor with ankylosing spondylitis. Material for sequencing was synovial fluid, either unsorted or a sorted T cell fraction (not recorded which). CDR3 region: CASSLDPGYEQYF. The DNA for the CDR3 is TGTGCCAGCAGCTTAGATCCGGGCTACGAGCAGTACTTC.